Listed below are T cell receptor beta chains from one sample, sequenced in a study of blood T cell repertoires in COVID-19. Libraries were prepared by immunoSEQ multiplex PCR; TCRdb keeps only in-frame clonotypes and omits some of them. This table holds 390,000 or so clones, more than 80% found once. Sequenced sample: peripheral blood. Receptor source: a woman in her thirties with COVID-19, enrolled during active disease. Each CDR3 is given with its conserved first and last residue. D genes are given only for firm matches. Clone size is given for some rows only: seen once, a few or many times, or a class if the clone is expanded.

CDR3aa: CASSQDSSGTGGYEQYF
CDR3nt: TGCGCCAGCAGCCAAGATTCCTCCGGGACAGGTGGCTACGAGCAGTACTTC
v_gene: TRBV4-3
j_gene: TRBJ2-7
abundance: .
d_gene: TRBD1

CDR3aa: CSVEGGQGKAFF
CDR3nt: TGCAGCGTTGAAGGCGGACAGGGTAAAGCTTTCTTT
v_gene: TRBV29-1
j_gene: TRBJ1-1
abundance: .
d_gene: TRBD1

CDR3aa: CAISEQGVEDEKLFF
CDR3nt: TGTGCCATCAGTGAGCAGGGGGTTGAAGATGAAAAACTGTTTTTT
v_gene: TRBV10-3
j_gene: TRBJ1-4
abundance: .
d_gene: TRBD1

CDR3aa: CASSLPSGRGNEQFF
CDR3nt: TGTGCCAGCAGCTTACCTAGCGGGAGAGGGAATGAGCAGTTCTTC
v_gene: TRBV7-9
j_gene: TRBJ2-1
abundance: .
d_gene: TRBD2

CDR3aa: CASSLSGETLIGGYTF
CDR3nt: TGTGCCAGCAGTTTATCTGGTGAGACTCTGATTGGAGGCTACACCTTC
v_gene: TRBV27
j_gene: TRBJ1-2
abundance: .
d_gene: .

CDR3aa: CASSSGQGLMNTEAFF
CDR3nt: TGTGCCAGCTCATCTGGACAGGGGCTAATGAACACTGAAGCTTTCTTT
v_gene: TRBV18
j_gene: TRBJ1-1
abundance: few
d_gene: TRBD1

CDR3aa: CASSLAPSGNRETQYF
CDR3nt: TGTGCCAGCAGCTTAGCGCCTAGCGGGAATCGGGAGACCCAGTACTTC
v_gene: TRBV7-2
j_gene: TRBJ2-5
abundance: .
d_gene: TRBD2

CDR3aa: CASSLGQGLSTDTQYF
CDR3nt: TGTGCCAGCAGCTTAGGTCAGGGGCTCTCCACAGATACGCAGTATTTT
v_gene: TRBV7-9
j_gene: TRBJ2-3
abundance: .
d_gene: .

CDR3aa: CASSVTGGAGELFF
CDR3nt: TGTGCCAGTAGTGTGACAGGGGGGGCCGGGGAGCTGTTTTTT
v_gene: TRBV19
j_gene: TRBJ2-2
abundance: .
d_gene: TRBD1

CDR3aa: CATNFGQPTDTQYF
CDR3nt: TGTGCCACCAACTTCGGACAGCCTACAGATACGCAGTATTTT
v_gene: TRBV15
j_gene: TRBJ2-3
abundance: .
d_gene: .

CDR3aa: CASSYAGDRGQPQHF
CDR3nt: TGTGCCAGCAGTTACGCAGGGGATCGGGGTCAGCCCCAGCATTTT
v_gene: TRBV6-2/TRBV6-3
j_gene: TRBJ1-5
abundance: .
d_gene: .

CDR3aa: CATSEPSGRAFGDTQYF
CDR3nt: TGTGCCACCAGTGAGCCTAGCGGGAGAGCCTTTGGGGATACGCAGTATTTT
v_gene: TRBV24-1
j_gene: TRBJ2-3
abundance: .
d_gene: TRBD2

CDR3aa: CANSGDPSTGELFF
CDR3nt: TGTGCCAACTCGGGGGACCCGAGTACCGGGGAGCTGTTTTTT
v_gene: TRBV7-9
j_gene: TRBJ2-2
abundance: once
d_gene: .

CDR3aa: CASFRDRSNTGELFF
CDR3nt: TGTGCCAGCTTCCGGGACAGATCGAACACCGGGGAGCTGTTTTTT
v_gene: TRBV18
j_gene: TRBJ2-2
abundance: .
d_gene: TRBD1

CDR3aa: CATFREAAGYTF
CDR3nt: TGTGCCACCTTTAGGGAGGCGGCTGGCTACACCTTC
v_gene: TRBV6-6
j_gene: TRBJ1-2
abundance: .
d_gene: .

CDR3aa: CASSLGGLAGHQEQFF
CDR3nt: TGTGCCAGCAGCCTAGGGGGACTAGCGGGACACCAGGAGCAGTTCTTC
v_gene: TRBV7-8
j_gene: TRBJ2-1
abundance: .
d_gene: TRBD2

CDR3aa: CASTQDRGWPEAFF
CDR3nt: TGTGCCAGCACTCAAGACAGGGGCTGGCCTGAAGCTTTCTTT
v_gene: TRBV7-2
j_gene: TRBJ1-1
abundance: .
d_gene: TRBD1

CDR3aa: CASSFYAREDTEAFF
CDR3nt: TGTGCCAGCAGCTTCTACGCCAGGGAAGACACTGAAGCTTTCTTT
v_gene: TRBV7-2
j_gene: TRBJ1-1
abundance: .
d_gene: .

CDR3aa: CASRIGQGNTGELFF
CDR3nt: TGTGCCAGCAGGATAGGGCAGGGGAACACCGGGGAGCTGTTTTTT
v_gene: TRBV2
j_gene: TRBJ2-2
abundance: .
d_gene: .

CDR3aa: CASSEQGRDSPLHF
CDR3nt: TGTGCCAGCAGTGAACAGGGGCGGGATTCACCCCTCCACTTT
v_gene: TRBV6-1
j_gene: TRBJ1-6
abundance: .
d_gene: .

CDR3aa: CASSPGANTEAFF
CDR3nt: TGTGCCAGCTCACCAGGGGCGAACACTGAAGCTTTCTTT
v_gene: TRBV18
j_gene: TRBJ1-1
abundance: .
d_gene: .

CDR3aa: CSVVGGAYEQYF
CDR3nt: TGCAGCGTGGTTGGAGGGGCCTACGAGCAGTACTTC
v_gene: TRBV29-1
j_gene: TRBJ2-7
abundance: .
d_gene: .

CDR3aa: CASSLAGRDTDTEAFF
CDR3nt: TGTGCCAGCAGCTTGGCCGGTAGGGACACGGACACTGAAGCTTTCTTT
v_gene: TRBV5-6
j_gene: TRBJ1-1
abundance: .
d_gene: .

CDR3aa: CASSSQGASNQPQHF
CDR3nt: TGTGCCAGCAGCTCACAGGGGGCGAGCAATCAGCCCCAGCATTTT
v_gene: TRBV7-9
j_gene: TRBJ1-5
abundance: .
d_gene: TRBD1

CDR3aa: CASSIEDYTEAFF
CDR3nt: TGTGCCAGCAGTATCGAGGATTACACTGAAGCTTTCTTT
v_gene: TRBV25-1
j_gene: TRBJ1-1
abundance: .
d_gene: .

CDR3aa: CSVSILQGKGGYTF
CDR3nt: TGCAGCGTTTCGATCCTACAGGGGAAAGGCGGCTACACCTTC
v_gene: TRBV29-1
j_gene: TRBJ1-2
abundance: once
d_gene: TRBD1

CDR3aa: CASQLAGGVYNEQFF
CDR3nt: TGTGCCAGTCAGCTAGCGGGAGGGGTGTACAATGAGCAGTTCTTC
v_gene: TRBV19
j_gene: TRBJ2-1
abundance: .
d_gene: TRBD2

CDR3aa: CASSQTAGASSYNEQFF
CDR3nt: TGTGCCAGCAGCCAAACGGCGGGGGCCAGCTCCTACAATGAGCAGTTCTTC
v_gene: TRBV4-2
j_gene: TRBJ2-1
abundance: once
d_gene: .

CDR3aa: CASSVGPGTGPLAGNTIYF
CDR3nt: TGTGCCAGCAGCGTGGGTCCCGGGACAGGGCCCTTGGCCGGAAACACCATATATTTT
v_gene: TRBV9
j_gene: TRBJ1-3
abundance: .
d_gene: TRBD1

CDR3aa: CASSQDPTHNEQFF
CDR3nt: TGTGCCAGCAGCCAAGATCCCACACACAATGAGCAGTTCTTC
v_gene: TRBV3-1/TRBV3-2
j_gene: TRBJ2-1
abundance: .
d_gene: .

CDR3aa: CASIPGQGASNEQFF
CDR3nt: TGTGCCAGCATCCCGGGACAGGGGGCTAGCAATGAGCAGTTCTTC
v_gene: TRBV6-5
j_gene: TRBJ2-1
abundance: .
d_gene: TRBD1